This paragraph covers one TCR beta chain sequence. This clone's antigen is unknown. No much larger clone is present one base from it, and per-base qualities are unavailable. These data come from a study of T cell repertoires in cytomegalovirus infection (dated by TCRdb to about 2019). General notes on the study: The HLA type of each donor mattered for the analysis, because public TCR beta signatures pointed to carriage of CMV infection along with the matching HLA type.

Overall study results and their limits: The ex vivo response was dominated by HLA-C-restricted CMV-specific TCR beta clonotypes, and the single most frequent clonotype in two of eight donors was supplied by these HLA-C-restricted clonotypes. Cumulative frequency of public TCR beta family members discriminated carriers of CMV infection plus the relevant HLA type in this cohort and an independent 352-donor cohort.

At the junction V is shortened by 6 bases and J by 4 bases; bases outside the gene matches: 8. The CDR3 spans 14 residues, from the cysteine through the phenylalanine. Here the CDR3 DNA is all that survives: 42 bases in frame from base 1. As encoded in the germline V gene, CDR1 is SNHLY while CDR2 is FYNNEI. Sequencing instrument: Illumina HiSeq 1500. TCRdb itself trimmed the public reads at Q25 with fastp, ran MiXCR and retained productive beta chains. A single entry per CDR3 protein holds the most common genes and DNA from its merged rows. Across this sample there are 630,000 or so distinct CDR3 sequences, with about 24% seen only once. The leading ten clones occupy 7% to 9% of the sample.

The sequenced material came from CD8+ T cells from PBMCs. Rearrangement joined TRBV2 to TRBJ1-2, and 7 junctional nucleotides match TRBD1. The TCR comes from a human donor in good health (CMV status not recorded). Some clones in this sample may be carry-over from other donors' samples. CDR3 sequence: CASRVKGQTYGYTF. The DNA is as follows: TGTGCCAGCAGAGTTAAGGGACAGACCTATGGCTACACCTTC.